Each of the 16 T cell receptor beta chains below was sequenced from the same sample in a study of cytomegalovirus exposure and HLA in healthy donors. The method was immunoSEQ multiplex PCR; TCRdb's version includes in-frame clones alone and lacks a portion of them. Among 220,000 or so clones, 75% to 95% were seen once, and the ten largest hold around 1%. The sample consisted of PBMCs. These TCRs come from a woman between 18 and 30 years old in good health and CMV-seronegative.

This clone was detected only once. J is TRBJ2-7 and V is TRBV5-1, with 7 bases fitting TRBD1. Unmatched junction bases numbered 5, after V lost 3 bases and J lost 2 bases. This CDR3 is 14 amino acids long. Looked up from germline, CDR1 is SGHRS and CDR2 is YFSETQ. In DNA form, the CDR3 reads TGCGCCAGCAGCTCTGGGACAGTACCCTACGAGCAGTACTTC. It yields the protein CASSSGTVPYEQYF.

The V call is TRBV4-1, the J call TRBJ1-1, with TRBD1 as a possible D gene (6 bases). The CDR3 sequence is 16 residues long. V lost 4 bases, J lost 3 bases, and 18 bases lay in between. Looked up from germline, CDR1 is MGHRA and CDR2 is YSYEKL. CDR3 in amino acids: CASSRRGGEEDTEAFF. The CDR3 coding sequence is TGCGCCAGCAGCCGAAGGGGGGGTGAAGAAGACACTGAAGCTTTCTTT.

Only one count was recorded for this clone. The chain recombines TRBV5-4 with TRBJ2-1; TRBD1 is a possible D gene (6 bases). The CDR3 covers 16 residues. CDR1 and CDR2 from the germline V gene are SGHNT and YYREEE (reference sequence). Trimming took 4 bases from V and 5 from J, leaving 19 bases between them. The CDR3 is CASSDQSQGPNNEQFF. The CDR3 region has the DNA TGTGCCAGCAGCGACCAGTCACAGGGCCCTAACAATGAGCAGTTCTTC.

This chain joins TRBV29-1 and TRBJ2-7, with 11 bases matching TRBD2. The V and J ends lost 6 bases and 5 bases, in that order; junction bases with no gene match: 6. The CDR3 has 13 residues. From germline, CDR1 is SQVTM and CDR2 ANQGSEA. For the CDR3, the DNA is TGCAGCGTAATCGGACTAGCGGGCAACGAGCAGTACTTC. Its protein is CSVIGLAGNEQYF.

The chain has TRBV30 and TRBJ2-1, with a tentative D call TRBD2 (5 bases). This CDR3 has 16 amino acids. The germline CDR1 and CDR2 sequences are GTSNPN and SVGIG (reference sequence). V lost 5 bases to trimming and J lost 2 bases, with 19 bases between them. CDR3: CAWASLRGFTYNEQFF. The CDR3, as DNA: TGTGCCTGGGCATCTTTGCGAGGGTTCACCTACAATGAGCAGTTCTTC. Full variable domain (remainder filled in from reference TRBV30 and TRBJ2-1): SQTIHQWPATLVQPVGSPLSLECTVEGTSNPNLYWYRQAAGRGLQLLFYSVGIGQISSEVPQNLSASRPQDRQFILSSKKLLLSDSGFYLCAWASLRGFTYNEQFFGPGTRLTVL.

V gene TRBV6-5 combines with J gene TRBJ2-1, with 7 bases fitting TRBD2. Germline values: CDR1 MNHEY, CDR2 SVGAGI. V was clipped by 2 bases and J by 2 bases; unmatched bases: 6. The CDR3 runs to 16 residues. The CDR3 DNA reads as TGTGCCAGCAGTTACAAGGGCGGGAGTACCTACAATGAGCAGTTCTTC. Translating it yields CASSYKGGSTYNEQFF.

The rearrangement links TRBV4-1 to TRBJ1-1, with D unresolved. Trimming pared 8 bases from V and 1 base from J, leaving 11 bases between. Germline CDR1 and CDR2: MGHRA and YSYEKL. The CDR3 totals 13 residues. The CDR3 DNA reads TGCGCCAGCTCTGGGCTGGGGAACACTGAAGCTTTCTTT. This gives the protein CASSGLGNTEAFF.

The gene calls are TRBV30 and TRBJ1-2; perhaps TRBD1 as D (6 bases). V was trimmed by 4 bases and J by 3 bases, leaving 12 bases between them. Per germline, CDR1 GTSNPN and CDR2 SVGIG (reference sequence). This CDR3 is built from 13 residues. For the CDR3, the DNA is TGTGCCTGGACTCTATGGACAGACTATGGCTACACCTTC. The encoded protein is CAWTLWTDYGYTF.

The chain uses TRBV2 and TRBJ1-3, with D possibly matching TRBD1 (5 bases). The CDR3 is 13 amino acids. Trimming took 6 bases from V and 0 from J, leaving 6 bases between them. Germline lookup yields CDR1 SNHLY and CDR2 FYNNEI. The DNA of the CDR3 is TGTGCCAGCAGGACAGACTCTGGAAACACCATATATTTT. The encoded protein is CASRTDSGNTIYF. Supplemented by reference TRBV2 and TRBJ1-3, the full variable domain reads EPEVTQTPSHQVTQMGQEVILRCVPISNHLYFYWYRQILGQKVEFLVSFYNNEISEKSEIFDDQFSVERPDGSNFTLKIRSTKLEDSAMYFCASRTDSGNTIYFGEGSWLTVV.

The chain recombines TRBV25-1 with TRBJ2-5; weak D call: TRBD1 (6 bases). This CDR3 is built from 15 residues. Trimming left V 9 bases short and J 0 bases short, with 17 bases between. CDR1 and CDR2 (germline): MGHDK, SYGVNS. In DNA form, the CDR3 reads TGTGCCAGTAGCCGGGACACACGGTACCAAGAGACCCAGTACTTC. Its protein is CASSRDTRYQETQYF.

The CDR3 region is CASRALAGEGETQYF. CDR3 bases: TGCGCCAGCAGGGCCCTAGCGGGAGAAGGAGAGACCCAGTACTTC. The V call is TRBV5-1, the J call TRBJ2-5; 10 bases are a match to TRBD2. The germline V gene encodes CDR1 SGHRS and CDR2 YFSETQ. J lost 4 bases, V lost 5 bases, and 8 bases had no gene match. This CDR3 comprises 15 residues.

The CDR3 loop is CASSPRGGYNSPLHF. The DNA for the CDR3 is TGTGCCAGCAGCCCCCGAGGGGGTTATAATTCACCCCTCCACTTT. V is TRBV5-6 and J is TRBJ1-6; tentative D call: TRBD1 (6 bases). CDR1 is SGHDT, CDR2 YYEEEE, per germline. The CDR3 is made up of 15 amino acids. The germline V and J ends were trimmed by 4 bases and 4 bases, with 12 bases remaining between them.

This chain links TRBV29-1 with TRBJ1-1; the match to TRBD1 covers 8 bases. Germline V CDR1 and CDR2: SQVTM, ANQGSEA. The CDR3 sequence is 13 residues long. Trimming cost V 7 bases and J 5 bases; bases outside gene matches: 9. CDR3 sequence: CSGLPGGATEAFF. The CDR3 DNA is TGCAGCGGGTTACCAGGGGGCGCGACTGAAGCTTTCTTT.

The V call is TRBV12-5, the J call TRBJ1-2; 8 nucleotides align to TRBD1. From germline, CDR1 is LGHNT and CDR2 FRNRAP. The CDR3 contains 15 residues. With V trimmed by 5 bases and J by 4 bases, 9 bases remained unmatched. CDR3 loop: CASGPITGQGYGYTF. The CDR3 region has the DNA TGTGCTAGTGGTCCAATTACCGGACAGGGCTATGGCTACACCTTC.

The chain joins TRBV7-9 to TRBJ2-1; 8 nucleotides line up with TRBD1. CDR1 is SEHNR and CDR2 is FQNEAQ in the germline V gene (reference sequence). The CDR3 sequence is 13 residues long. The J segment lost 6 bases and the V segment lost 6 bases, leaving 4 bases of the junction unmatched. The CDR3: CASRGDRSNEQFF. CDR3 in DNA: TGTGCCAGCAGGGGGGACAGGAGCAATGAGCAGTTCTTC.

The rearrangement joins TRBV27 to TRBJ1-5; tentative D call: TRBD1 (6 bases). V was cut by 5 bases and J by 6 bases, with 17 bases left in between. This CDR3 region has 15 residues. Germline V gene data show CDR1 as MNHEY and CDR2 as SMNVEV (reference sequence). This chain's CDR3 is CASSTHREAGQPQHF. The DNA of the CDR3 is TGTGCCAGCAGTACCCACAGGGAAGCAGGTCAGCCCCAGCATTTT.